Shown below are 18 T cell receptor beta chains from a single sample sequenced in a study of response to subunit inactivated influenza vaccine. TCRdb processed the RT-PCR reads anew with MiXCR; each CDR3 protein has one entry. The sample has approximately 500,000 distinct CDR3 sequences, 10% to 15% seen once. The sequencing used PBMCs from blood, collected 45 days after vaccination. The source is a man in his fifties who received an inactivated influenza vaccine.

The rearrangement joins TRBV5-1 to TRBJ2-3; no clear D gene. CDR1 is SGHRS, CDR2 YFSETQ, per germline. The CDR3 totals 12 residues. V was cut by 4 bases and J by 8 bases, with 11 bases left in between. As DNA, the CDR3 is TGCGCCAGCAGCGGAGAACGGATTACGCAGTATTTT. It yields the protein CASSGERITQYF.

V gene TRBV18 combines with J gene TRBJ2-1; the D gene is possibly TRBD1 (6 bases). V lost 1 base, J lost 10 bases, and 8 bases lay in between. The germline CDR1 and CDR2 sequences are KGHSH and LQKENI. This CDR3 region has 12 residues. The CDR3 loop reads CASSPLGTEQFF. In DNA, the CDR3 is TGTGCCAGCTCACCACTCGGGACAGAGCAGTTCTTC.

This clonotype was seen only a few times. CDR3 in amino acids: CASSQMGQGGNTIYF. The CDR3 DNA reads as TGTGCCAGCAGCCAAATGGGACAGGGCGGAAACACCATATATTTT. The V gene is TRBV7-2, the J gene TRBJ1-3; TRBD1 matches 9 bases. This CDR3 is 15 amino acids long. With V trimmed by 5 bases and J by 4 bases, 6 bases remained unmatched. Germline assignment: CDR1 SGHTA and CDR2 FQGNSA.

This clonotype was counted ten times or more. V gene TRBV7-8 combines with J gene TRBJ2-1, with TRBD2 matching over 13 bases. CDR3 length: 16 residues. CDR1 SGHVS and CDR2 FQNEAQ come from the germline V gene. V gave up 1 base and J gave up 7 bases; unmatched junction bases: 4. The CDR3 loop reads CASSLGGLAGVNEQFF. The DNA of the CDR3 is TGTGCCAGCAGCTTAGGTGGACTAGCGGGGGTTAATGAGCAGTTCTTC.

J is TRBJ1-1 and V is TRBV2; the D is unclear. CDR3 length: 16 amino acids. CDR1 and CDR2 from the germline V gene are SNHLY and FYNNEI. Trimming removed 0 bases from V and 4 bases from J, with 15 bases in between. The CDR3 loop reads CASSEAIRASSTEAFF. CDR3 nucleotide sequence: TGTGCCAGCAGTGAAGCGATCCGGGCCAGCTCCACTGAAGCTTTCTTT. Looking up the rest from reference TRBV2 and TRBJ1-1 gives the full variable domain: EPEVTQTPSHQVTQMGQEVILRCVPISNHLYFYWYRQILGQKVEFLVSFYNNEISEKSEIFDDQFSVERPDGSNFTLKIRSTKLEDSAMYFCASSEAIRASSTEAFFGQGTRLTVV.

This clonotype has a handful of counts. The chain's CDR3 is CASSSRTGWSFF. CDR3 sequence (DNA): TGTGCCAGCAGCTCCAGGACAGGGTGGAGTTTCTTT. The chain has TRBV7-2 and TRBJ1-1; 8 nucleotides align to TRBD1. The V gene end was trimmed by 4 bases and the J gene end by 13 bases; junction bases not matched to a gene: 8. The germline gives CDR1 SGHTA, CDR2 FQGNSA. This CDR3 region has 12 residues.

In its sample, this clonotype was seen a few times. In DNA form, the CDR3 reads TGTGCCAGCAGCAACCAGCGGGGGGCCTACGAGCAGTACTTC. It codes for CASSNQRGAYEQYF. This chain uses TRBV7-2 with TRBJ2-7; 9 nucleotides line up with TRBD2. The CDR3 has 14 residues. The germline V gene has CDR1 SGHTA and CDR2 FQGNSA. The junction had 4 bases not matched to a gene; V was cut back by 5 bases and J by 2 bases. The full variable domain, its missing parts supplied by reference TRBV7-2 and TRBJ2-7, is GAGVSQSPSNKVTEKGKDVELRCDPISGHTALYWYRQSLGQGLEFLIYFQGNSAPDKSGLPSDRFSAERTGGSVSTLTIQRTQQEDSAVYLCASSNQRGAYEQYFGPGTRLTVT.

The chain recombines TRBV15 with TRBJ2-7; 8 bases match TRBD2. V was pared by 3 bases and J by 5 bases, with 9 bases of the junction left unmatched. Looked up from germline, CDR1 is LNHNV and CDR2 is YYDKDF (reference sequence). The length of the CDR3 is 15 residues. The CDR3: CATSRDPSGFNEQYF. The CDR3 DNA reads as TGTGCCACCAGCAGGGACCCTAGCGGGTTCAACGAGCAGTACTTC. The variable domain in full, completed from reference TRBV15 and TRBJ2-7, reads DAMVIQNPRYQVTQFGKPVTLSCSQTLNHNVMYWYQQKSSQAPKLLFHYYDKDFNNEADTPDNFQSRRPNTSFCFLDIRSPGLGDTAMYLCATSRDPSGFNEQYFGPGTRLTVT.

This clonotype was seen more than once but under ten times. The CDR3 spells CATMSGFITDTQYF. The CDR3 DNA follows: TGTGCCACCATGAGCGGGTTTATCACAGATACGCAGTATTTT. The chain links TRBV12-3 or TRBV12-4 to TRBJ2-3, with a tentative D call TRBD2 (6 bases). V lost 10 bases to trimming and J lost 2 bases, with 16 bases between them. The CDR3 contains 14 residues.

This clonotype showed up many times. J is TRBJ1-2 and V is TRBV27; no firm D call. Germline CDR1 reads MNHEY; CDR2 reads SMNVEV (reference sequence). The CDR3 is 17 residues long. Trimming took off 5 bases at V and 3 bases at J, with 22 bases between the two ends. CDR3 bases: TGTGCCAGCAGTCTCAACAGAGCAGGTCATGGGTACTATGGCTACACCTTC. Translated: CASSLNRAGHGYYGYTF.

This clonotype was seen repeatedly, ten times or more. The chain combines TRBV18 with TRBJ2-6; unclear D gene. V lost 0 bases and J lost 4, with 4 bases in between. Germline CDR1 reads KGHSH; CDR2 reads LQKENI. CDR3 size: 14 residues. CDR3 loop: CASSPPTGANVLTF. CDR3 sequence (DNA): TGTGCCAGCTCACCACCCACAGGGGCCAACGTCCTGACTTTC.

J is TRBJ1-5 and V is TRBV6-2 or TRBV6-3, with 9 bases that match TRBD1. Trimming took 7 bases from V and 1 from J; bases not matched to a gene: 11. Germline V gene lookup returns CDR1 MNHEY and CDR2 SVGEGT. There are 17 residues in the CDR3. CDR3 amino acids: CASINAMGTGSNQPQHF. The CDR3 DNA sequence: TGTGCCAGCATTAACGCGATGGGGACAGGGAGCAATCAGCCCCAGCATTTT.

This chain links TRBV4-3 with TRBJ2-1; D might be TRBD1 (5 bases). CDR1 and CDR2 (germline): LGHNA, YSLEER. The CDR3 runs to 15 residues. Trimming left V 0 bases short and J 3 bases short, with 9 bases between. The CDR3 DNA follows: TGCGCCAGCAGCCAAGATTTGACAGACTACAATGAGCAGTTCTTC. The encoded protein is CASSQDLTDYNEQFF.

In its sample, this clonotype was seen many times. The chain recombines TRBV7-6 with TRBJ2-4, with D uncertain. This CDR3 is 15 amino acids long. V lost 2 bases to trimming and J lost 4 bases, with 12 bases between them. Germline V gives CDR1 SGHVS, CDR2 FNYEAQ. The CDR3 sequence: CASSLTSHTKNIQYF. In DNA, the CDR3 is TGTGCCAGCAGCTTAACATCCCATACGAAAAACATTCAGTACTTC.

The chain employs TRBV7-6 and TRBJ2-7, with D perhaps being TRBD1 or TRBD2 (5 bases each). Trimming removed 2 bases from V and 5 bases from J, with 16 bases in between. Per germline, CDR1 SGHVS and CDR2 FNYEAQ. The CDR3 loop spans 15 amino acids. The CDR3 DNA reads TGTGCCAGCAGCTTACGGGGCAGGCTTTCGGACGAGCAGTACTTC. It is translated as CASSLRGRLSDEQYF.

This clonotype was counted many times. The chain is built from TRBV29-1 and TRBJ1-2; D perhaps matches TRBD1 (6 bases). The CDR3 consists of 15 residues. The V gene lost 0 bases and the J gene lost 1 base, with 12 bases spanning the gap. Germline CDR1 is SQVTM and CDR2 is ANQGSEA. CDR3 bases: TGCAGCGTTGAAGATCCCAGGGGAGATAACTATGGCTACACCTTC. This encodes CSVEDPRGDNYGYTF. Complete variable domain (other parts from reference TRBV29-1 and TRBJ1-2): SAVISQKPSRDICQRGTSLTIQCQVDSQVTMMFWYRQQPGQSLTLIATANQGSEATYESGFVIDKFPISRPNLTFSTLTVSNMSPEDSSIYLCSVEDPRGDNYGYTFGSGTRLTVV.

There are a few counts of this clonotype. The V and J genes are TRBV20-1 and TRBJ1-4; D is uncertain. The CDR3 contains 13 residues. V was pared by 4 bases and J by 2 bases, with 8 bases between. Per germline, CDR1 DFQATT and CDR2 SNEGSKA (reference sequence). CDR3 DNA sequence: TGCAGTGCTACCGGGTGGACTAATGAAAAACTGTTTTTT. As protein: CSATGWTNEKLFF.

The J gene is TRBJ1-1, the V gene TRBV5-3; D perhaps matches TRBD1 (6 bases). TRBV5-3 is an ORF, with its function uncertain. The CDR3 runs 17 residues. V shed 0 bases and J shed 0 bases, with 15 bases lying between them. For the CDR3, the DNA is TGTGCCAGAAGCTTGGACAGGGTGGGGGACATGAACACTGAAGCTTTCTTT. This encodes CARSLDRVGDMNTEAFF.